The 27 T cell receptor beta chains listed next were all sequenced from one sample in a study of response to subunit inactivated influenza vaccine. TCRdb ran MiXCR on the RT-PCR reads and lists one entry per CDR3 protein. The sample has 500,000 to 600,000 distinct CDR3 sequences, around 11% seen once. These records were also assigned to another study, of T cells expressing NK-cell markers. That paper notes: Making the TCR beta cDNA relied on 5'RACE template switching with UMIs.

Sequencing was performed on PBMCs from blood, taken on the day of vaccination. The receptors derive from a man aged 50-59 years who received an inactivated influenza vaccine.

This clonotype was recorded many times. The chain carries TRBV28 and TRBJ2-7, with TRBD1 identical over 10 bases. Per germline, CDR1 MDHEN and CDR2 SYDVKM. The ends lost 6 bases at V and 7 bases at J; junction bases unmatched: 9. CDR3 length: 14 residues. The CDR3 DNA sequence: TGTGCCAGCAGCCCATTATGGACAGGGGGGGAGCAGTACTTC. It yields the protein CASSPLWTGGEQYF.

V usage is TRBV28 and J usage is TRBJ2-7; 8 bases agree with TRBD1. This CDR3 region has 14 residues. Per germline, CDR1 MDHEN and CDR2 SYDVKM. V lost 3 bases and J lost 6; bases outside the gene matches: 7. The CDR3 nucleotides read TGTGCCAGCAGTTTTATGGACAGGGAAGGCGAGCAGTACTTC. As protein: CASSFMDREGEQYF. The full variable domain, with the rest looked up from reference TRBV28 and TRBJ2-7, is DVKVTQSSRYLVKRTGEKVFLECVQDMDHENMFWYRQDPGLGLRLIYFSYDVKMKEKGDIPEGYSVSREKKERFSLILESASTNQTSMYLCASSFMDREGEQYFGPGTRLTVT.

This clonotype was observed at least ten times. The J gene is TRBJ2-2, the V gene TRBV3-1, with TRBD1 as a possible D gene (5 bases). V shed 4 bases and J shed 4 bases, with 10 bases lying between them. From germline, CDR1 is LGHDT and CDR2 YNNKEL (reference sequence). The CDR3 runs 14 residues. The CDR3 reads CASSLGQLTGELFF. The CDR3 DNA sequence: TGTGCCAGCAGCCTCGGACAACTCACCGGGGAGCTGTTTTTT.

This clonotype was seen repeatedly, ten times or more. The J gene is TRBJ2-7, the V gene TRBV5-1, with unresolved D. V lost 3 bases and J 4 bases, leaving 11 bases between the germline ends. The CDR3 has 13 amino acids. Germline V gives CDR1 SGHRS, CDR2 YFSETQ. This CDR3 is CASSSEWGYEQYF. CDR3 nucleotides: TGCGCCAGCAGCTCGGAATGGGGATACGAGCAGTACTTC.

In its sample, this clonotype was seen many times. V and J are TRBV28 and TRBJ2-7; a weak D match, TRBD1 (6 bases). The CDR3 consists of 13 residues. Germline V gene data show CDR1 as MDHEN and CDR2 as SYDVKM. V was cut by 6 bases and J by 1 base, with 10 bases left in between. CDR3: CASRVQGSYEQYF. DNA of the CDR3: TGTGCCAGCAGGGTACAGGGTTCCTACGAGCAGTACTTC.

The chain uses TRBV7-2 and TRBJ2-1; D is tentatively TRBD1 or TRBD2 (5 bases each). The CDR3 spans 16 residues. The V end lost 5 bases, the J end lost 10 bases, and 24 bases lay between the germline ends. The V gene's germline CDR1 is SGHTA and CDR2 FQGNSA. Here the CDR3 reads CASSTPRDRYPMEQFF. The CDR3 DNA reads TGTGCCAGCAGCACCCCCCGGGACCGATATCCTATGGAGCAGTTCTTC. The variable domain in full, with the rest retrieved from reference TRBV7-2 and TRBJ2-1, is GAGVSQSPSNKVTEKGKDVELRCDPISGHTALYWYRQSLGQGLEFLIYFQGNSAPDKSGLPSDRFSAERTGGSVSTLTIQRTQQEDSAVYLCASSTPRDRYPMEQFFGPGTRLTVL.

This clonotype was seen many times. V gene TRBV7-8 combines with J gene TRBJ2-2; 9 positions agree with TRBD1. Germline assignment: CDR1 SGHVS and CDR2 FQNEAQ. The CDR3 has 14 amino acids. V shed 7 bases and J 7 bases; nucleotides not matched to a gene: 7. CDR3 loop: CASIKQGARGELFF. In DNA form, the CDR3 reads TGTGCCAGCATTAAACAGGGGGCTCGCGGGGAGCTGTTTTTT.

Points on this clonotype: This is likely a read error, given that the CDR3 carries no conserved phenylalanine or tryptophan at its end. The genes are TRBV12-3 or TRBV12-4 and TRBJ2-4, with 9 bases aligning to TRBD1. V dropped 1 base and J dropped 2; count of bases not matched to a gene: 6. CDR3 length: 17 residues. The CDR3 spells CASSLGRDRVSKNIQYI. CDR3 DNA sequence: TGTGCCAGCAGTTTAGGTAGGGACAGGGTGTCCAAAAACATTCAGTACATC.

This clonotype was observed a handful of times. V gene TRBV20-1 combines with J gene TRBJ2-4; 7 nucleotides agree with TRBD2. The length of the CDR3 is 14 residues. CDR1 DFQATT and CDR2 SNEGSKA come from the germline V gene (reference sequence). Trimming cost V 3 bases and J 4 bases; bases outside gene matches: 6. As DNA, the CDR3 is TGCAGTGCTAGGGGGGGGGAGGGGAAAAACATTCAGTACTTC. It is translated as CSARGGEGKNIQYF.

The sample holds many counts of this clonotype. The V call is TRBV12-3 or TRBV12-4, the J call TRBJ1-3; TRBD1 might be the D (5 bases). The CDR3 contains 15 residues. V gave up 5 bases and J gave up 4 bases, with 15 bases separating them. CDR3 nucleotide sequence: TGTGCCAGCAGTCTAGGGACGTTTTCAGGAAACACCATATATTTT. It specifies CASSLGTFSGNTIYF.

The table lists this clonotype with a few counts. CDR3 protein: CASSRTSGRSSGELFF. CDR3 DNA sequence: TGTGCCAGCAGCCGGACTAGCGGGAGGAGTAGCGGGGAGCTGTTTTTT. V is TRBV3-1 and J is TRBJ2-2; 14 bases match TRBD2. The germline V gene has CDR1 LGHDT and CDR2 YNNKEL (reference sequence). Trimming cost V 4 bases and J 7 bases; bases outside gene matches: 5. The CDR3 loop spans 16 amino acids.

V is TRBV19 and J is TRBJ2-5; D ambiguous. The V end lost 7 bases, the J end lost 7 bases, and 19 bases lay between the germline ends. Germline loops: CDR1 LNHDA, CDR2 SQIVND (reference sequence). This CDR3 is 14 amino acids long. The CDR3 DNA sequence: TGTGCCAGTATGCTACCCGGACGGAAGGTGACCCAGTACTTC. Translating gives CASMLPGRKVTQYF.

This chain joins TRBV28 and TRBJ2-7; a weak D match, TRBD2 (7 bases). The CDR3 covers 16 residues. Looked up from germline, CDR1 is MDHEN and CDR2 is SYDVKM. Trimming removed 8 bases from V and 0 bases from J, with 20 bases in between. The CDR3 coding sequence is TGTGCCAGCGCTCTTCCCAGGGAGGGGGGCTCCTACGAGCAGTACTTC. Translating gives CASALPREGGSYEQYF.

This clonotype has a handful of counts. The chain uses TRBV24-1 and TRBJ2-1, with 10 nucleotides matching TRBD2. J gave up 6 bases and V 1 base, and 5 bases lay outside the gene matches. Per germline, CDR1 KGHDR and CDR2 SFDVKD. The CDR3 runs to 16 residues. The CDR3 nucleotides are TGTGCCACCAGTGATTTTAAAGCGGGAGGGGTCAATGAGCAGTTCTTC. This gives the protein CATSDFKAGGVNEQFF.

This clonotype was recorded at least ten times. The chain recombines TRBV28 with TRBJ1-2; no definite D call. CDR1 is MDHEN, CDR2 SYDVKM, per germline. The CDR3 has 13 amino acids. Trimming cost V 6 bases and J 2 bases, with 10 bases left between them. CDR3 nucleotides: TGTGCCAGCAGCTTGGCCAGGAACTATGGCTACACCTTC. Translation gives CASSLARNYGYTF.

The chain recombines TRBV12-3 or TRBV12-4 with TRBJ2-3; 8 nucleotides line up with TRBD2. The CDR3 has 15 residues. V lost 5 bases and J lost 5; bases outside the gene matches: 9. The chain's CDR3 is CASSHFRGGVDTQYF. In DNA form, the CDR3 reads TGTGCCAGCAGTCATTTCCGGGGGGGCGTAGATACGCAGTATTTT.

This clonotype was picked up a small number of times. This sequence joins TRBV4-3 and TRBJ2-2; D ambiguous. Germline CDR1 is LGHNA and CDR2 is YSLEER. V gave up 0 bases and J gave up 7 bases, with 9 bases separating them. The CDR3 contains 14 residues. Written as DNA, the CDR3 is TGCGCCAGCAGCCAAGATGTAGGGCTCGGGGAGCTGTTTTTT. Translating gives CASSQDVGLGELFF.

This rearrangement joins TRBV4-3 to TRBJ2-7, with D perhaps given as TRBD1 or TRBD2 (5 bases each). The V gene lost 0 bases and the J gene lost 2 bases, with 14 bases spanning the gap. Germline V CDR1 and CDR2: LGHNA, YSLEER. The CDR3 extends over 16 amino acids. CDR3 loop: CASSQDLAGSPYEQYF. DNA of the CDR3: TGCGCCAGCAGCCAAGATTTGGCAGGGAGCCCCTACGAGCAGTACTTC.

The rearrangement joins TRBV12-3 or TRBV12-4 to TRBJ2-3; 9 bases match TRBD1. The ends lost 5 bases at V and 2 bases at J; junction bases unmatched: 8. The CDR3 totals 16 residues. Written as DNA, the CDR3 is TGTGCCAGCAGTCCCACAGGGGGCCTGGTCACAGATACGCAGTATTTT. Translated: CASSPTGGLVTDTQYF.

This clonotype was found a few times. The rearrangement joins TRBV4-3 to TRBJ1-2, with D unclear. The CDR3 is made up of 15 amino acids. Trimming took off 0 bases at V and 1 base at J, with 9 bases between the two ends. Germline CDR1 and CDR2: LGHNA and YSLEER. This CDR3 is CASSQDWGVNYGYTF. CDR3 nucleotides: TGCGCCAGCAGCCAAGATTGGGGAGTTAACTATGGCTACACCTTC.

This clonotype was observed at least ten times. CDR3 amino acids: CASSFFPLTSGGPSSYNEQFF. The CDR3, as DNA: TGTGCCAGCAGCTTCTTTCCGCTGACTAGCGGGGGACCAAGCTCCTACAATGAGCAGTTCTTC. This sequence joins TRBV11-1 and TRBJ2-1; 12 bases are shared with TRBD2. The trim removed 3 bases at V and 0 bases at J, leaving 15 bases unmatched. CDR3 size: 21 residues. Germline CDR1 is SGHAT and CDR2 is FQDESV (reference sequence).

The table lists this clonotype with a few counts. This rearrangement joins TRBV9 to TRBJ2-1; TRBD2 is a possible D gene (6 bases). Trimming took off 4 bases at V and 0 bases at J, with 11 bases between the two ends. This CDR3 region has 15 residues. Germline CDR1 is SGDLS and CDR2 is YYNGEE. As DNA, the CDR3 is TGTGCCAGCAGCCGTAGCGGCTTCTCCTACAATGAGCAGTTCTTC. Its protein product is CASSRSGFSYNEQFF.

V usage is TRBV2 and J usage is TRBJ1-1, with TRBD1 as a possible D gene (5 bases). The germline V gene has CDR1 SNHLY and CDR2 FYNNEI. The V end was cut by 3 bases, the J end by 7 bases, with 15 bases between. The CDR3 covers 14 residues. The CDR3 nucleotides read TGTGCCAGCAGTGAGACTGCCTGGGGCGTTGAAGCTTTCTTT. Its protein product is CASSETAWGVEAFF.

This clonotype was detected only a few times. The chain has TRBV20-1 and TRBJ2-7, with a possible D match to TRBD1 (5 bases). This CDR3 has 14 residues. CDR1 and CDR2 (germline): DFQATT, SNEGSKA (reference sequence). Trimming shortened V by 0 bases and J by 12 bases, and 21 bases separated the two germline ends. The CDR3, as DNA: TGCAGTGCTAGAGATGTTGAAGGGGCAGATTATCGGTACTTC. It translates to CSARDVEGADYRYF.

A few counts support this clonotype. V and J are TRBV12-5 and TRBJ1-1; 8 nucleotides match TRBD1. In germline, CDR1 is LGHNT, CDR2 FRNRAP. V gave up 5 bases and J gave up 0 bases; unmatched junction bases: 5. The CDR3 consists of 15 residues. The CDR3 loop reads CASGTGQEMNTEAFF. The CDR3 DNA follows: TGTGCTAGTGGTACGGGACAGGAGATGAACACTGAAGCTTTCTTT.

CDR3 bases: TGTGCCAGTAGTATAGAGGGCAGGGGCGACACCGGGGAGCTGTTTTTT. This gives the protein CASSIEGRGDTGELFF. The chain is built from TRBV19 and TRBJ2-2; tentatively, D is TRBD1 (6 bases). Trimming took off 0 bases at V and 3 bases at J, with 11 bases between the two ends. The V gene's germline CDR1 is LNHDA and CDR2 SQIVND (reference sequence). The CDR3 is made up of 16 amino acids.

The sample holds a few counts of this clonotype. This chain uses TRBV7-2 with TRBJ2-7; TRBD1 is a possible D gene (6 bases). Germline V gene data show CDR1 as SGHTA and CDR2 as FQGNSA. This CDR3 is built from 14 residues. V lost 6 bases and J lost 1, with 13 bases in between. The CDR3 DNA follows: TGTGCCAGCAGTCGGCGACAGGCTTCCTACGAGCAGTACTTC. Its protein is CASSRRQASYEQYF. The variable domain in full, with the rest retrieved from reference TRBV7-2 and TRBJ2-7, is GAGVSQSPSNKVTEKGKDVELRCDPISGHTALYWYRQSLGQGLEFLIYFQGNSAPDKSGLPSDRFSAERTGGSVSTLTIQRTQQEDSAVYLCASSRRQASYEQYFGPGTRLTVT.